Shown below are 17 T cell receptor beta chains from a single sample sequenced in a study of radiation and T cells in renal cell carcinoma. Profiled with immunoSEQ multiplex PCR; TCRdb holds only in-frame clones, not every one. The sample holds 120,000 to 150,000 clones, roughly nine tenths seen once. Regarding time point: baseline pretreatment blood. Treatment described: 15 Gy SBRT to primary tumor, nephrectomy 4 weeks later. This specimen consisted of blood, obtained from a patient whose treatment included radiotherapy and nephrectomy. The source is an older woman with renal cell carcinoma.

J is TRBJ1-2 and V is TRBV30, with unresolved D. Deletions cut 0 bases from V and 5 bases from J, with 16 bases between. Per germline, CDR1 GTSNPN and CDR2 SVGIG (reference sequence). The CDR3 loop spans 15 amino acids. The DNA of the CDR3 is TGTGCCTGGAGTGTACCCCCAGCGATACGGTATGGCTACACCTTC. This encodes CAWSVPPAIRYGYTF.

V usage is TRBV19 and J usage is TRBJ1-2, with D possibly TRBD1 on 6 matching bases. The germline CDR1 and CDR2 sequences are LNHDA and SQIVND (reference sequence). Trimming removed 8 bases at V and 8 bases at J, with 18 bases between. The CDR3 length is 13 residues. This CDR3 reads CASARDKSSGYTF. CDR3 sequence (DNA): TGTGCCAGTGCGAGGGACAAATCGTCCGGCTACACCTTC.

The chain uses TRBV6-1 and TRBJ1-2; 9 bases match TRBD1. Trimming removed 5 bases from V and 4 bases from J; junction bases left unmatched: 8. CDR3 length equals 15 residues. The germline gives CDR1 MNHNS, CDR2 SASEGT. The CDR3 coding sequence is TGTGCCAGCAGTAAGAGGACAGGGGCGACCTATGGCTACACCTTC. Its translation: CASSKRTGATYGYTF.

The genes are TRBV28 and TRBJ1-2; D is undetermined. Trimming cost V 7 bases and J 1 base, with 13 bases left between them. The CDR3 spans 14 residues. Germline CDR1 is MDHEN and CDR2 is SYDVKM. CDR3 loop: CASTVDGRNYGYTF. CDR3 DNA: TGTGCCAGCACCGTGGACGGTCGTAACTATGGCTACACCTTC.

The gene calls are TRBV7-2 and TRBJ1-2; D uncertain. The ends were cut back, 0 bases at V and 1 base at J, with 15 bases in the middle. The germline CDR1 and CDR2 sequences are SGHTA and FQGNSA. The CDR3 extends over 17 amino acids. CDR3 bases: TGTGCCAGCAGCTTAGCGTCAAGAGCAGCCCTTAACTATGGCTACACCTTC. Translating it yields CASSLASRAALNYGYTF.

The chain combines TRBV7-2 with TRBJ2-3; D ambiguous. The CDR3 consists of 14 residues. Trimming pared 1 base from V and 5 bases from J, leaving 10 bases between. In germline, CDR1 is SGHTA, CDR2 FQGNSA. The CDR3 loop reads CASSLDSPLDTQYF. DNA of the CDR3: TGTGCCAGCAGCTTAGACTCCCCACTAGATACGCAGTATTTT.

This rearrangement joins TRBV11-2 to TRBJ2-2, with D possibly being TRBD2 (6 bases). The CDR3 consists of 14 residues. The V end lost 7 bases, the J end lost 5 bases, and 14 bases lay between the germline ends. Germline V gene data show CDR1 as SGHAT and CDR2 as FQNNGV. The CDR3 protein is CASNQGLWTGELFF. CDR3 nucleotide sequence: TGTGCCAGCAACCAGGGACTGTGGACCGGGGAGCTGTTTTTT.

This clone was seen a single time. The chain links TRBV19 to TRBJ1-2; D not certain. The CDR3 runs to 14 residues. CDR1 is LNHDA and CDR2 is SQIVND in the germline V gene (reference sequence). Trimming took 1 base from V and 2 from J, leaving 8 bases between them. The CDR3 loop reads CASSIAGRNYGYTF. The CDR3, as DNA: TGTGCCAGTAGTATAGCCGGGCGGAACTATGGCTACACCTTC. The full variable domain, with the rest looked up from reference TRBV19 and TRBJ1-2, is DGGITQSPKYLFRKEGQNVTLSCEQNLNHDAMYWYRQDPGQGLRLIYYSQIVNDFQKGDIAEGYSVSREKKESFPLTVTSAQKNPTAFYLCASSIAGRNYGYTFGSGTRLTVV.

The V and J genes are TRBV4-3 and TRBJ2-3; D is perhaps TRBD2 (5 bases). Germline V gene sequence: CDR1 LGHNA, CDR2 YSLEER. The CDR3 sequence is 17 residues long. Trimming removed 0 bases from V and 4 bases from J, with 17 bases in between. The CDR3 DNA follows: TGCGCCAGCAGCCAAGATCATGCCGAGGGTAGGGCAGATACGCAGTATTTT. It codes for CASSQDHAEGRADTQYF.

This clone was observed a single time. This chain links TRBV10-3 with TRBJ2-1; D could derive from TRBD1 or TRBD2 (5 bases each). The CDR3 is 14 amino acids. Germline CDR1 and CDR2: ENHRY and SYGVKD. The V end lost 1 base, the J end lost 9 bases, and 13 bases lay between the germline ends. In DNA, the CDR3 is TGTGCCATCAGTGAGTTTAGAGAAGGGACTGAGCAGTTCTTC. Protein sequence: CAISEFREGTEQFF.

This CDR3 reads CASSQDSQGGYTF. CDR3 DNA sequence: TGTGCCAGCAGCCAAGATAGTCAGGGAGGCTACACCTTC. The rearrangement uses TRBV14 and TRBJ1-2, with D possibly being TRBD1 (5 bases). V was pared by 0 bases and J by 8 bases, with 10 bases between. Germline CDR1 and CDR2: SGHDN and FVKESK. The CDR3 extends over 13 amino acids. Together with reference TRBV14 and TRBJ1-2, the CDR3 gives the full variable domain: EAGVTQFPSHSVIEKGQTVTLRCDPISGHDNLYWYRRVMGKEIKFLLHFVKESKQDESGMPNNRFLAERTGGTYSTLKVQPAELEDSGVYFCASSQDSQGGYTFGSGTRLTVV.

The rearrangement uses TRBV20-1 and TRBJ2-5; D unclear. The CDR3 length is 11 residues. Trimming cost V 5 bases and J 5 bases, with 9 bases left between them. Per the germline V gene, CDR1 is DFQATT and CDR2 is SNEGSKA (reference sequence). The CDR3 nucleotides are TGCAGTGCTTTATCTTGGGAGACCCAGTACTTC. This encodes CSALSWETQYF.

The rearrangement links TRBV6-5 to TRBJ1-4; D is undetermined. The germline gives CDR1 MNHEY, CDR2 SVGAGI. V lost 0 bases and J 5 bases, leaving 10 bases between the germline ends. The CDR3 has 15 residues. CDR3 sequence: CASSYSGSGNEKLFF. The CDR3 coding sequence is TGTGCCAGCAGTTACTCGGGCAGCGGGAATGAAAAACTGTTTTTT.

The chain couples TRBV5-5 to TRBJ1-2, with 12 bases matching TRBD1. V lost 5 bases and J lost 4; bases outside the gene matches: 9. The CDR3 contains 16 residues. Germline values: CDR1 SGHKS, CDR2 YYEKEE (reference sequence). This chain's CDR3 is CASSTGTGGEGYGYTF. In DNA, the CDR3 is TGTGCCAGCAGTACCGGGACAGGGGGCGAGGGCTATGGCTACACCTTC.

This CDR3 is CASSEPTGHLNTEAFF. CDR3 nucleotides: TGTGCCAGCAGCGAGCCGACAGGTCACTTGAACACTGAAGCTTTCTTT. J is TRBJ1-1 and V is TRBV11-1, with D perhaps TRBD1 (6 bases). The V and J ends lost 5 bases and 0 bases respectively, with 16 bases between them. The CDR3 length is 16 residues. Germline loops: CDR1 SGHAT, CDR2 FQDESV (reference sequence).

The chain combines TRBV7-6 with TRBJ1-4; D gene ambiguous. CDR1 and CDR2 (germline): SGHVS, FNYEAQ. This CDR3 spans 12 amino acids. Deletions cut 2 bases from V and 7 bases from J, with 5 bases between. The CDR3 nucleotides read TGTGCCAGCAGCTTAAAAGGTGAAAAACTGTTTTTT. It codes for CASSLKGEKLFF.

CDR3: CASSYGGIGSDTQYF. The CDR3 DNA sequence: TGTGCCAGCAGTTACGGGGGCATAGGATCAGATACGCAGTATTTT. The chain combines TRBV6-6 with TRBJ2-3; a possible D gene is TRBD1 (6 bases). CDR1 MNHNY and CDR2 SVGAGI come from the germline V gene (reference sequence). This CDR3 has 15 residues. Trimming took 2 bases from V and 4 from J, leaving 13 bases between them.